These T cell receptor beta chains were read from a single sample in a study of blood T cell repertoires in COVID-19. Generated by immunoSEQ multiplex PCR, the TCRdb table keeps only in-frame clones and is missing some. The data contain 120,000 to 150,000 clones, about 80% of them singletons. The sequenced material came from peripheral blood. The receptor set was obtained from a human donor in a cohort sampled during active COVID-19. The CDR3 runs from the conserved cysteine through the conserved F or W. D genes are given only for firm matches. Clone size is not always given. Where it is, it says once, few, many or a class for expanded clones.

j_call	clone_size	d_call	cdr3_length	v_call	cdr3_nt	cdr3_aa
TRBJ1-6	few	.	17	TRBV14	TGTGCCAGCAGCCAAGTTGGACAGCGCTCCTATAATTCACCCCTCCACTTT	CASSQVGQRSYNSPLHF
TRBJ1-4	.	.	15	TRBV19	TGTGCCAGTAACTCCCAGGCCTCCGCTAATGAAAAACTGTTTTTT	CASNSQASANEKLFF
TRBJ2-7	.	TRBD1	14	TRBV6-5	TGTGCCAGCAGCTTCGGACAGGGGACGAACGAGCAGTACTTC	CASSFGQGTNEQYF
TRBJ2-2	.	TRBD2	14	TRBV10-1	TGCGCCAGCAGTGAGATGGCGGGGGGAAAGGAGCTGTTTTTT	CASSEMAGGKELFF
TRBJ2-3	.	TRBD2	16	TRBV4-1	TGCGCCAGCAGCCAAGGACCTAGCGGGGGGGTGGATACGCAGTATTTT	CASSQGPSGGVDTQYF
TRBJ1-1	.	.	15	TRBV11-2	TGTGCCAGCAGCTTAGACCCAGGGCAGGGCACTGAAGCTTTCTTT	CASSLDPGQGTEAFF
TRBJ2-5	.	TRBD2	13	TRBV29-1	TGCAGCGACCATATAGCGGGGGTCGAGACCCAGTACTTC	CSDHIAGVETQYF
TRBJ2-3	.	.	15	TRBV10-3	TGTGCCATCAGCCGATTCGGACAGAGCACAGATACGCAGTATTTT	CAISRFGQSTDTQYF
TRBJ2-5	.	TRBD2	18	TRBV28	TGTGCCAGCAGTTCCGGGACTAGCGGGGGGGCCGGGATGGAGACCCAGTACTTC	CASSSGTSGGAGMETQYF
TRBJ2-2	.	TRBD2	16	TRBV6-5	TGTGCCAGCAGTTACAGCGGGGGGGCTGGGACCGGGGATCTGTTTTTT	CASSYSGGAGTGDLFF
TRBJ2-2	.	.	15	TRBV6-5	TGTGCCAGCCTCCCACCAGGGGGGCGGCCCGGGGAGCTGTTTTTT	CASLPPGGRPGELFF
TRBJ1-5	.	TRBD1	15	TRBV19	TGTGCCAGTACACCAGGGACAGGGGCCGATCAGCCCCAGCATTTT	CASTPGTGADQPQHF
TRBJ2-7	medium-sized	.	13	TRBV29-1	TGCAGCGTTCAGAAGGCGGATACCTACGAGCAGTACTTC	CSVQKADTYEQYF
TRBJ1-1	.	.	15	TRBV2	TGTGCCAGCAGTGAAGGGGGGGGGAGTTGGACTGAAGCTTTCTTT	CASSEGGGSWTEAFF
TRBJ2-7	.	.	13	TRBV5-1	TGCGCCAGCAGCTTGGAAGGGGTCGACGAGCAGTACTTC	CASSLEGVDEQYF
TRBJ2-7	once	TRBD1	14	TRBV2	TGTGCCAGCAGTGGACAGGGCGCCTCCTACGAGCAGTACTTC	CASSGQGASYEQYF
TRBJ2-1	.	.	13	TRBV12-3/TRBV12-4	TGTGCCAGCAGCACCCGCGGCCTCACGGAGCAGTTCTTC	CASSTRGLTEQFF
TRBJ2-5	.	TRBD1	13	TRBV19	TGTGCCAGTAGTACGGACAGGCAAGAGACCCAGTACTTC	CASSTDRQETQYF
TRBJ2-1	.	TRBD2	17	TRBV5-8	TGTGCCAGCAGCTTATATAGTTTGGCTAGCGGGGCCAATGAGCAGTTCTTC	CASSLYSLASGANEQFF
TRBJ1-2	.	.	14	TRBV5-1	TGCGCCAGCAGAAGCGCAGTGACGATAGGTGGCTACACCTTC	CASRSAVTIGGYTF
TRBJ2-7	.	TRBD1	15	TRBV19	TGTGCCAGTAGTGGACGACAGGGAACGTCCTACGAGCAGTACTTC	CASSGRQGTSYEQYF